This T cell receptor beta chain was captured by sequencing in a study of T cells after posttransplantation cyclophosphamide (dated by TCRdb to 2015 to 2016). Regarding the research as a whole: Using TRB sequencing, the study followed how the T cell repertoire reconstituted after myeloablative bone marrow transplantation in which posttransplantation cyclophosphamide served as GVHD prophylaxis. Antigen receptor sequencing covered samples from about 40 PTCy-treated patients and some 15 of their related bone marrow donors. Public TRB sequences were searched against a database of over 3,000 sequences associated with responses to pathogens, tumor antigens, self-antigens and alloantigens. TRB sequencing was also done on up to about 3 additional blood samples from 2 to 5.2 years after transplant in 3 patients, and on pretransplant blood from several patients. Because TRA and TRB clonality correlated tightly in 8 to 10 samples, the subsequent TCR analyses were limited to TRB only. Blood from all 30 or so PTCy patients who had 1-year posttransplant specimens underwent TRB sequencing.

This clone was detected only once. The antigen this receptor binds is unknown. Base qualities were left out, and no much larger clone turns up one base away. Trimming leaves V shorter by 1 base and J shorter by 4 bases, with the junction holding 9 bases beyond the gene matches. CDR1 and CDR2, looked up from the germline V gene, are SGHTA and FQGTGA. There are 18 amino acids in the CDR3, from cysteine to phenylalanine inclusive. The sequence is cut down to CDR3 DNA, 54 bases in frame from base 1. According to the study, the label for this sample's treatment or condition signals: high-dose cyclophosphamide on days +3 and +4 as single-agent GVHD prophylaxis. For conditioning, the PTCy patients got busulfan and fludarabine, then a related or unrelated marrow graft, followed by cyclophosphamide on days +3 and +4. The PTCy-treated patients were enrolled in a prospective multi-institutional clinical trial. Peripheral blood and bone marrow mononuclear cells were isolated by Ficoll-Hypaque density centrifugation and were cryopreserved.

TRB sequencing was run on genomic DNA with either the immunoSEQ assay at survey resolution or the hsTCRB kit. The authors' pipeline ran thus. Initial read processing used immunoSEQ software, and repertoire analyses used the LymphoSeq R package. For each TRB dataset, clonality was calculated as 1 minus normalized Shannon entropy, and the Gini coefficient was computed as well. Phenotypes of unsorted samples were inferred by mapping TRB sequences from sorted subsets of the recipient or donor onto unsorted samples of the same recipient. Entries here come from immuneACCESS through TCRdb and include only in-frame sequences with V and J called. Some clones fail to appear in such tables; in the studies checked, an unresolved V gene covers under half of the shortfall, and the cause of the remainder is unknown. V and J calls plus clone size are reproduced from that table; the DNA served to infer D and trimming. Counted in this sample were roughly 3,000 clones; 75% to 85% of them appeared once. The ten most abundant clones make up about 8.8% of the sample.

Here is what the overall study found, with its caveats: The TRB repertoires of T cells infiltrating skin or the GI tract showed only limited overlap with the TRB repertoires found in blood. Across approximately 45 patients, TRB clonality was highly associated with recipient CMV seropositivity and CMV reactivation, and diversity in PTCy patients was similar to diversity in CNI/methotrexate controls. Donor-recipient similarity was low at 1-2 months but increased during the first year, and donor CD8+ memory clones often dominated later blood repertoires.

Recombination connected TRBV7-3 to TRBJ2-4; 11 central bases correspond to TRBD2. The sequence came from a male patient aged 55 to 69 who received an allogeneic stem cell transplant from a related donor and was CMV-positive. Following transplantation, part of the T cell population may be supplied by the graft donor rather than the patient. Sequenced here: PBMCs, sampled about 190 days after allogeneic stem cell transplant with posttransplant cyclophosphamide. CDR3 region: CASSLKGTSGRKKNIQYF. The nucleotide sequence is given as TGTGCCAGCAGCTTAAAGGGGACTAGCGGACGTAAAAAAAACATTCAGTACTTC.